This TCR beta chain was sequenced for a study of tumour-infiltrating T cells in Burkitt lymphoma (TCRdb year 2020). Concerning the study at large: TCR repertoire data were correlated with clinical outcome; productive clonality predicted overall and progression-free survival, independent of established prognosticators including age at diagnosis.

Of note for this clone: The specificity of this receptor is unknown. Base qualities were left out, and no much larger clone turns up one base away.

Library preparation employed the immunoSEQ multiplex PCR assay. Drawn from immuneACCESS, this table holds only the in-frame rearrangements with V and J called that TCRdb kept. Clones are partly lost; checked studies trace under half to an unresolved V gene and leave the rest unexplained. The sample includes more than 12,000 clones, with roughly 80% observed a single time. The leading ten clones occupy 6% to 8.5% of the sample. The CDR3 runs 17 residues from the cysteine to the phenylalanine. Only CDR3 DNA remains: 51 bases, in frame from the first base. CDR1 and CDR2, per the germline V gene (reference sequence), are LNHDA and SQIVND. V loses 5 bases at its end and J loses 0 bases; junction bases beyond the gene matches: 7.

What was sequenced was tumor tissue. The rearrangement joined TRBV19 to TRBJ1-1; TRBD1 matches 12 bases in the middle. The sequence derives from a human donor with diffuse large B-cell lymphoma. CDR3 protein: CASSRTGQGAMNTEAFF. The sequence in DNA is TGTGCCAGTAGTCGAACGGGACAGGGGGCCATGAACACTGAAGCTTTCTTT.